This paragraph covers one T cell receptor (beta chain) sequence. Its antigen is unidentified. Sequencing was performed with immunoSEQ multiplex PCR; in TCRdb, only in-frame clones are kept and a portion is missing. The sample has over 2,000 clones, roughly 79% seen once. The entry originates in a study of T cell therapy after organ transplantation. Trimming took 6 bases from V and 0 from J, leaving 15 bases between them. The CDR3 sequence is 15 residues long. Looked up from germline, CDR1 is SNHLY and CDR2 is FYNNEI. Points from the study as a whole: Effects of concurrent antirejection and antiviral medications were not evaluable. Pretherapy CD8 clonality inversely correlated with its fold change after therapy.

The TCR comes from a human patient who had received a solid organ transplant and had CMV disease. The chain joins TRBV2 to TRBJ2-7; possibly TRBD1 for D (6 bases). The material was CD8+ T cells from blood, obtained before autologous CMV-specific T cell therapy. The CDR3 DNA reads TGTGCCAGCAGCAAGACAGGAATTCTCTCCTACGAGCAGTACTTC. Amino acid sequence: CASSKTGILSYEQYF.